The clone carrying this T cell receptor (beta chain) was counted ten times or more. Its antigen is as yet unknown. Amplification yielded TCR beta CDR3 regions, with RNA transcripts as the source. Using the HTBI primer set, a first-round RT-PCR was run on the TCR CDR3. MiXCR, run by TCRdb on the multiplex PCR reads, gives a single entry per CDR3 protein. The sample records 250,000 or so distinct CDR3 sequences, about 17% being singletons. Trimming took 2 bases from V and 6 from J; bases not matched to a gene: 2. The CDR3 runs to 13 residues. Looked up from germline, CDR1 is MNHEY and CDR2 is SVGEGT. Diagnoses were made from clinical symptoms, serum measures (thyroxine and TRAb), thyroid ultrasound and orbital computed tomography. PBMCs were collected from a roughly 9.7 ml volume of fresh peripheral blood. The sample is drawn from a study of T cells in Graves' hyperthyroidism and ophthalmopathy. Study-level information: Peripheral blood sampling occurred at initial diagnosis, before any treatment.

Overall study findings and caveats: In blood, most of the thyroid clonotypes expanded above 0.001 were also present.

Sequencing was performed on blood. The V and J genes are TRBV6-2 or TRBV6-3 and TRBJ2-5; 8 nucleotides line up with TRBD1. The source is a woman aged 18-29 years with Graves' ophthalmopathy. The CDR3 DNA is TGTGCCAGCAGTTACCACAGGGGGAAGACCCAGTACTTC. Amino acids: CASSYHRGKTQYF.